The T cell receptor (beta chain) under discussion was sequenced for a study of blood T cell repertoires in COVID-19 (dated by TCRdb to 2019 to 2021). Regarding the complete study: The collaborator samples originated in the United States, Italy and Spain and spanned the acute and convalescent phases of COVID-19. The material from the prospective study consisted of cDNA or gDNA derived from T cells, B-cell-depleted T cells, or PBMCs. The dataset comprised deeply sampled blood TCRbeta repertoires from subjects exposed to, actively infected with, or recovered from COVID-19. The repertoires were made available in a free public database intended to serve as a resource for research on the immune response to SARS-CoV-2. The samples were drawn from the first 160 participants of the ongoing ImmuneRACE study and from roughly 1,300 subjects provided by 6 global collaborators. The sample metadata nearly always contained a de-identified subject ID, COVID-19 status, age in years and sex. Where available, HLA class I and class II types were obtained from metadata supplied by the sample provider rather than from assay-based typing. Study-wide findings and limitations: The amount of clinical and demographic metadata varied by source and participant and was provided uncurated.

TCRbeta CDR3 regions were amplified from genomic DNA using the immunoSEQ Assay, a bias-controlled multiplex PCR. The paper's data handling went like this. Within the assay, amplification of reference gene primers was used to estimate how many nucleated cells each sample contained. To quantify the absolute abundance of each unique TCRbeta CDR3 rearrangement, sequence reads were collapsed and filtered. For each sample, productive Simpson clonality was calculated as the square root of Simpson's diversity index across productive rearrangements. Here the immuneACCESS table is served through TCRdb, limited to in-frame sequences with V and J called. Missing clones are a known gap in these copies; in checked studies unresolved V genes cover under half, and the rest lacks a known reason. Clone size and V and J calls were adopted from that table, with D and trimming inferred from the DNA. The sample records 170,000 or so clones, under 85% of which are singletons. The top ten constitute under 10% of the sample.

As encoded in the germline V gene, CDR1 is SGHRS while CDR2 is YFSETQ. Ends trimmed: V by 4 bases, J by 4 bases; bases unmatched to a gene: 7. CDR3 length: 16 amino acids, cysteine to phenylalanine. The retained sequence is limited to the CDR3, 48 bases, with the frame set at the first base. As to this clone: Its antigen remains undetermined. No base qualities exist here, and no much larger clone lies one base off it.

In Seattle, one collaborating source enrolled patients while the infection was active and tracked those patients longitudinally over the course of disease. Whole blood was collected in K2EDTA tubes by collaborating institutions according to the institutions' own protocols. For TCRbeta analysis, collaborators shipped samples in one of three forms: frozen whole blood, isolated PBMCs, or DNA extracted from either of those sample types. Sequenced sample: peripheral blood. The TCR comes from a woman between 65 and 79 years old with COVID-19, enrolled during active disease. The rearranged segments are TRBV5-1 and TRBJ2-2; 10 bases in the middle match TRBD2. The CDR3 here reads CASSPLAGDPTGELFF. Read as DNA, the sequence is TGCGCCAGCAGCCCCCTAGCGGGAGATCCCACCGGGGAGCTGTTTTTT.